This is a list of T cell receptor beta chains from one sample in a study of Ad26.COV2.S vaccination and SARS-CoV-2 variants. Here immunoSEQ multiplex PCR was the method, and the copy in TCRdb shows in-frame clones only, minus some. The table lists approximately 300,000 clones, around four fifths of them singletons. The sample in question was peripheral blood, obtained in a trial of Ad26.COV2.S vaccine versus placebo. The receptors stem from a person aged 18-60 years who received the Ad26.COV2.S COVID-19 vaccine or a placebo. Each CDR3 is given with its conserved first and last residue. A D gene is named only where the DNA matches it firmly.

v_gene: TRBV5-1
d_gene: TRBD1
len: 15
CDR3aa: CASSLDYRGLETQYF

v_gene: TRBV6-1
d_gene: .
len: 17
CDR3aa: CASSERGGTAFNTEAFF

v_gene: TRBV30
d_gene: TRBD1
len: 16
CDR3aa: CACTRGDRSMNTEAFF

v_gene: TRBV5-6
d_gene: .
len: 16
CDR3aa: CASSLVGSAGPDTQYF

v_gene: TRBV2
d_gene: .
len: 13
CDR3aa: CASSDEGGTEAFF

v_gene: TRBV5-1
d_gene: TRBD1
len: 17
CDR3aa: CASSLGPGQGGTGELFF

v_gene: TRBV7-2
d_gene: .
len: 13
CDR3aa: CASSLNGGLGYTF

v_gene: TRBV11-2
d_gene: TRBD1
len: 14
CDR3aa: CASRRDRVITEAFF

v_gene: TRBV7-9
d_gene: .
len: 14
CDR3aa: CASSRAQRTDTQYF

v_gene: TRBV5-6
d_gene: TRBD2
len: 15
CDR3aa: CASSPLAGGADTQYF

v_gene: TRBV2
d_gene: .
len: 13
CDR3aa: CASRDRSPDTQYF

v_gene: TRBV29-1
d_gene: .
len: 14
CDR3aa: CSVERAESTDTQYF

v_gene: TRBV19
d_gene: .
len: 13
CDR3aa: CASSVTGSAEQYF

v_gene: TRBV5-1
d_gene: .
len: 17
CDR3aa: CASSLGARGDSNQPQHF

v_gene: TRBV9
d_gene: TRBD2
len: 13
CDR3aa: CASSASGPNIQYF

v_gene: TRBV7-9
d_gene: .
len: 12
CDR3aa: CASRRGYQPQHF

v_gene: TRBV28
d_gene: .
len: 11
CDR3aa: CASGRVYEQYF

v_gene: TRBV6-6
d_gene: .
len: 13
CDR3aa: CASSYVTAYGYTF

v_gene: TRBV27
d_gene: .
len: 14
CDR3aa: CASSPQGRGNIQYF

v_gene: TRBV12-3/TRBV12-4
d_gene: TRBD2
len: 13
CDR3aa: CASSLGLGDTQYF

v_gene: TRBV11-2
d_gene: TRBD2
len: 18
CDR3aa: CASSSGLAGTGGTDTQYF

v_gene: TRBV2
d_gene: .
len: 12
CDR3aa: CASRRSTDTQYF

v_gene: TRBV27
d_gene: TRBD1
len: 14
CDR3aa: CASSLGQGVSPLHF

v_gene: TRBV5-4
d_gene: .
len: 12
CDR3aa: CASSWGGNTIYF

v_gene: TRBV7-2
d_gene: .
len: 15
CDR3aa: CASSLAQSGSYEQYF

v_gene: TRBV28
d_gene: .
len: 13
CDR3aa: CASGRGLNQPQHF

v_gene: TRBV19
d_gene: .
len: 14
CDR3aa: CASSMRGAPYEQYF

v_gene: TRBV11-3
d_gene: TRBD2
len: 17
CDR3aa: CASSSRTSGGPTDTQYF

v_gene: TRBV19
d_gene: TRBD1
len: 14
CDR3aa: CASRTGWSNQPQHF

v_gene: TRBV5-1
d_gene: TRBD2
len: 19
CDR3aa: CASSLGLAGGGRSADTQYF

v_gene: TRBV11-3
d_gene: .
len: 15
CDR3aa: CASSLDRGGTGELFF

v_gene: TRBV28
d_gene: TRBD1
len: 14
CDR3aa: CASSWTGSSYEQYF

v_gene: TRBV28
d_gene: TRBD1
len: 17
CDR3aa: CASSLLPGQGSSTEAFF

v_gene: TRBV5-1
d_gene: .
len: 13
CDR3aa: CASSREIQETQYF

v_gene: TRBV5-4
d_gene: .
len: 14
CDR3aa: CASALRGGGTEAFF

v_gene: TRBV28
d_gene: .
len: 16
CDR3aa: CASSNRGAGNTDTQYF

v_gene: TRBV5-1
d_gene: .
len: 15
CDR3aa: CASSLGPRRTGELFF

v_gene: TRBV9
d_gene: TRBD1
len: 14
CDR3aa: CASSAQGENSPLHF

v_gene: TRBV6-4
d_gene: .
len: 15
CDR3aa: CASSDSVSGSDTQYF

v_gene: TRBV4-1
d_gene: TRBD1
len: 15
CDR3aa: CASSHATGGFYEQYF

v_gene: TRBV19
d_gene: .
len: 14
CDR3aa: CASSIDRVGTEAFF

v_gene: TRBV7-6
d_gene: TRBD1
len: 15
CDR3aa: CASSLAKGTDYEQYF

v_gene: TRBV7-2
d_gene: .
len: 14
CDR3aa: CASSLVRRGETQYF

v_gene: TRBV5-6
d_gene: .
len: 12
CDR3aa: CASSWGTTKFDF

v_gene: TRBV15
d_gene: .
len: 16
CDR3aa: CATSRERSPGANVLTF

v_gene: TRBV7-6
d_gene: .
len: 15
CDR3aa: CASSTGGAVNEKLFF

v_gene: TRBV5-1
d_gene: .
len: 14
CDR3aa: CASNQGSGANVLTF

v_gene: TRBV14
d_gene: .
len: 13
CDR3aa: CASSQVGRAEQYF

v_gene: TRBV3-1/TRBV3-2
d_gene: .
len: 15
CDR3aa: CASSQEWRGDGELFF

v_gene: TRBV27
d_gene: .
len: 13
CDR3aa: CASSLWGDEKLFF

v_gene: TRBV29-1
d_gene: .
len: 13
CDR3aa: CSVEDGRVYEQYF

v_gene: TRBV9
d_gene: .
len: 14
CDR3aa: CASSVGQINEKLFF